These 8 T cell receptor beta chains share one sample of origin, sequenced in a study of OX40 agonist ivuxolimab in advanced cancers. Clones were read by immunoSEQ multiplex PCR, and TCRdb kept only the in-frame ones, dropping some. There are tens of thousands of clones in the sample; about 89% occur only once, and 12% lies in the top ten. Sequencing was performed on CD4+ or CD8+ T cells sorted from blood, taken in a trial of the OX40 agonist ivuxolimab. These receptor sequences come from an adult with an advanced solid tumor such as melanoma, head and neck, liver or kidney cancer.

In this sample, this clone is medium-sized (0.01 to 0.1%). The CDR3 DNA follows: TGCGCCAGCAGCCAAGATATGGAGGGGCACCTCACAGATACGCAGTATTTT. It codes for CASSQDMEGHLTDTQYF. The chain combines TRBV4-3 with TRBJ2-3; perhaps TRBD2 as D (6 bases). The CDR3 contains 17 residues. The germline V and J ends were trimmed by 0 bases and 2 bases, with 15 bases remaining between them. Germline V gene data show CDR1 as LGHNA and CDR2 as YSLEER.

For this clone: The same CDR3 also results from other DNA sequences found in this sample. The chain has TRBV7-8 and TRBJ2-7; 8 nucleotides agree with TRBD2. The CDR3 contains 15 residues. Germline V gene sequence: CDR1 SGHVS, CDR2 FQNEAQ. After removal of 6 bases from V and 4 bases from J, the junction contained 11 bases not matched to a gene. In DNA, the CDR3 is TGTGCCAGCAGGGGGGGGCCGCGGGGGGAGTACGAGCAGTACTTC. This sequence encodes CASRGGPRGEYEQYF.

This chain uses TRBV30 with TRBJ1-1; D gene uncertain. The germline V gene has CDR1 GTSNPN and CDR2 SVGIG (reference sequence). V was shortened by 5 bases and J by 12 bases, with 22 bases between the two germline ends. The CDR3 has 13 amino acids. Here the CDR3 DNA reads TGTGCCTGGTGTCCCCTCGGAAACAGCGAAACTTTCTTT. Protein sequence: CAWCPLGNSETFF.

V gene TRBV6-4 combines with J gene TRBJ2-3; D might be TRBD2 (6 bases). The CDR3 loop spans 13 amino acids. Trimming removed 5 bases at V and 2 bases at J, with 8 bases between. CDR1 is MRHNA and CDR2 is SNTAGT in the germline V gene. This CDR3 reads CASSRRDTDTQYF. The CDR3 DNA is TGTGCCAGCAGTAGGCGGGACACAGATACGCAGTATTTT.

This clone was observed a single time. The chain couples TRBV19 to TRBJ2-5, with no clear D. The CDR3 extends over 13 amino acids. The V gene's germline CDR1 is LNHDA and CDR2 SQIVND (reference sequence). V lost 4 bases and J 3 bases, leaving 9 bases between the germline ends. Here the CDR3 DNA reads TGTGCCAGTAGTACTCTACTCGAAGAGACCCAGTACTTC. It specifies CASSTLLEETQYF.

This clone was seen once. CDR3 protein: CASSYRGLSGNTEAFF. CDR3 DNA: TGTGCCAGCAGCTATCGGGGCCTGAGTGGGAACACTGAAGCTTTCTTT. This rearrangement joins TRBV7-9 to TRBJ1-1, with D possibly TRBD1 on 5 matching bases. Trimming removed 4 bases from V and 1 base from J, with 16 bases in between. CDR3 length equals 16 residues. Germline-derived CDR1 and CDR2 are SEHNR and FQNEAQ (reference sequence).

V and J are TRBV27 and TRBJ1-1, with 7 nucleotides matching TRBD1. After removal of 1 base from V and 4 bases from J, the junction contained 3 bases not matched to a gene. Germline CDR1 reads MNHEY; CDR2 reads SMNVEV (reference sequence). This CDR3 spans 14 amino acids. CDR3 in amino acids: CASSLLTGSTEAFF. The CDR3 bases are TGTGCCAGCAGTTTATTGACAGGGTCCACTGAAGCTTTCTTT.

V usage is TRBV2 and J usage is TRBJ2-6; D is perhaps TRBD1 or TRBD2 (5 bases each). Between the trimmed V and J ends, which lost 8 bases and 4 bases, there was a span of 12 bases. CDR1 is SNHLY, CDR2 FYNNEI, per germline. CDR3 length equals 14 residues. CDR3 coding DNA: TGTGCCAGCGGGGCGGGTTTGGGGGCCAACGTCCTGACTTTC. It is translated as CASGAGLGANVLTF.